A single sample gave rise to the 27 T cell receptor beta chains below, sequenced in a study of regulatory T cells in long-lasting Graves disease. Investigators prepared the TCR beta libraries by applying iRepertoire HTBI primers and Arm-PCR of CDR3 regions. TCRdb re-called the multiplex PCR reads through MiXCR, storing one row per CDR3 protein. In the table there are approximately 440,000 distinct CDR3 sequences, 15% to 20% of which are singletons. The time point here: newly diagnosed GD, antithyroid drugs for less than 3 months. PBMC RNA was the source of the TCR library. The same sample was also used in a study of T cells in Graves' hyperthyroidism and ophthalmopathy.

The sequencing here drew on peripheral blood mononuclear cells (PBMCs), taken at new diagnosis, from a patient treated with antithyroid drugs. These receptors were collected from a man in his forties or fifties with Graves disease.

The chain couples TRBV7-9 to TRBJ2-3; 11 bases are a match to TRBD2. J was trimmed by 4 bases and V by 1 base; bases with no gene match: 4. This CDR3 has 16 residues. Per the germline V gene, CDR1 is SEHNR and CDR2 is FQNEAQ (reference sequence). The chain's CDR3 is CASSLGSGRAADTQYF. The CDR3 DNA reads TGTGCCAGCAGCTTAGGTAGCGGGAGGGCCGCAGATACGCAGTATTTT.

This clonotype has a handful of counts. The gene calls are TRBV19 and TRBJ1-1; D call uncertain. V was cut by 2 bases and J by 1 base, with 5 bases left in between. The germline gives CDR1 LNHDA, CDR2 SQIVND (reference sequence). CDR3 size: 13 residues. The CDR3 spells CASSIKGNTEAFF. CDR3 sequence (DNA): TGTGCCAGTAGTATAAAGGGGAACACTGAAGCTTTCTTT. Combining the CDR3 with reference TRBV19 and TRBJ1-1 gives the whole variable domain DGGITQSPKYLFRKEGQNVTLSCEQNLNHDAMYWYRQDPGQGLRLIYYSQIVNDFQKGDIAEGYSVSREKKESFPLTVTSAQKNPTAFYLCASSIKGNTEAFFGQGTRLTVV.

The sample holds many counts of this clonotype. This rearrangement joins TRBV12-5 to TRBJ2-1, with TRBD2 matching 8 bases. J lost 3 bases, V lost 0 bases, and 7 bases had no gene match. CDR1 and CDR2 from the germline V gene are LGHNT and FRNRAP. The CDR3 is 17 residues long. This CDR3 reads CASGLVPSGSFYNEQFF. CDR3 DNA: TGTGCTAGTGGTTTGGTACCTAGCGGGTCCTTCTACAATGAGCAGTTCTTC.

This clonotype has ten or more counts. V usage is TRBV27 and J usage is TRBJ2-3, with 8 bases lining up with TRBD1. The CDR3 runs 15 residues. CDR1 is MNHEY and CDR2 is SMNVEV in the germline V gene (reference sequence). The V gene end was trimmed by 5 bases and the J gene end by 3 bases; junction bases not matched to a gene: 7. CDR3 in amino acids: CASSPQGGRTDTQYF. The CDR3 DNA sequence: TGTGCCAGCAGTCCACAGGGGGGTCGAACAGATACGCAGTATTTT.

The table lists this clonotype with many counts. The CDR3 is CASSQSPYNEQFF. DNA of the CDR3: TGTGCCAGCAGCCAATCCCCTTACAATGAGCAGTTCTTC. The J gene is TRBJ2-1, the V gene TRBV7-9; D is undetermined. The CDR3 runs to 13 residues. Germline V gene sequence: CDR1 SEHNR, CDR2 FQNEAQ (reference sequence). The germline V and J ends were trimmed by 5 bases and 4 bases, with 9 bases remaining between them.

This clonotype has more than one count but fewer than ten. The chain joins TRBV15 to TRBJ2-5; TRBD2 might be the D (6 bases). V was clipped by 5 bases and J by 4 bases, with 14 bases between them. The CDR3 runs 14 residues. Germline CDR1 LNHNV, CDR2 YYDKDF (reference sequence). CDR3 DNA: TGTGCCACCAGCTTGATGGCGGGGAGAGAGACCCAGTACTTC. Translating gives CATSLMAGRETQYF.

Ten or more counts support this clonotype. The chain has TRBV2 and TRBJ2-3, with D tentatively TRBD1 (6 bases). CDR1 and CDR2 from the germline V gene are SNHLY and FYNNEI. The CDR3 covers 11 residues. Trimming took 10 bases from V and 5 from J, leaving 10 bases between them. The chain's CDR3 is CATQGGDTQYF. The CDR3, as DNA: TGTGCCACCCAAGGGGGAGATACGCAGTATTTT.

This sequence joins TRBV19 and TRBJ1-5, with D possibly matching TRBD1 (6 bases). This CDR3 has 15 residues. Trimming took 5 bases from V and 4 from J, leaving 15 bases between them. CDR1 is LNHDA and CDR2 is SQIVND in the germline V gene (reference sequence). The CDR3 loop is CASSAPGTLNQPQHF. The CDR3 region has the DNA TGTGCCAGTAGTGCTCCCGGGACACTGAATCAGCCCCAGCATTTT.

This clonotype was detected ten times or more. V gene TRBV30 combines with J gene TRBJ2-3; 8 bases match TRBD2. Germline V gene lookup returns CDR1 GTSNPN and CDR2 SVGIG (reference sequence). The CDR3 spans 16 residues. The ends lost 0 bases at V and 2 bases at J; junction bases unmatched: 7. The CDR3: CAWSVPTSGYTDTQYF. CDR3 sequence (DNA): TGTGCCTGGAGTGTACCAACTAGCGGATACACAGATACGCAGTATTTT.

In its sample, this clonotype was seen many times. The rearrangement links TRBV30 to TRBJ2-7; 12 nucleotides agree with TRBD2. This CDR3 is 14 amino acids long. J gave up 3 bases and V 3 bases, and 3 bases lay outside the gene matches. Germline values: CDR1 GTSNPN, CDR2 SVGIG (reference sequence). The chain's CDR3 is CAWSLGLAGYEQYF. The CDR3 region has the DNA TGTGCCTGGAGCCTGGGACTAGCGGGCTACGAGCAGTACTTC.

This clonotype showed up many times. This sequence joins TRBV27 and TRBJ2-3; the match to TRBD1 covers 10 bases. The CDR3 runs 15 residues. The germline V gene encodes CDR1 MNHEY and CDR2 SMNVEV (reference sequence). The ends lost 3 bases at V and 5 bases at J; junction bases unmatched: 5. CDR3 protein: CASSFGGTGVDTQYF. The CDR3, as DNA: TGTGCCAGCAGTTTCGGCGGGACAGGGGTAGATACGCAGTATTTT.

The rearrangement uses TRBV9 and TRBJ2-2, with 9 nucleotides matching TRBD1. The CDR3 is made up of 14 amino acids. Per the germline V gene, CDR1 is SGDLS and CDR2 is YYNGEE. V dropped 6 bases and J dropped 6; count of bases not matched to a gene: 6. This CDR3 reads CASKETGGAGELFF. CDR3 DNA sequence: TGTGCCAGCAAGGAGACAGGGGGAGCCGGGGAGCTGTTTTTT.

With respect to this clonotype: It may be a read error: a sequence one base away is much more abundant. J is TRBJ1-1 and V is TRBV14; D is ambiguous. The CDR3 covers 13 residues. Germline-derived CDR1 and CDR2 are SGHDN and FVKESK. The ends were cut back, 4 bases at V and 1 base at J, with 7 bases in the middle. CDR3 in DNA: TGTGCCAGCAGCCCCGACACGAACACTGAAGCTTTCTTT. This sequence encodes CASSPDTNTEAFF.

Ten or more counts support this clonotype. Here the CDR3 reads CAISEREQSYEQYF. The CDR3 nucleotides are TGTGCCATCAGTGAACGGGAGCAATCCTACGAGCAGTACTTC. The chain is built from TRBV10-3 and TRBJ2-7, with D possibly matching TRBD2 (6 bases). Trimming removed 3 bases at V and 1 base at J, with 10 bases between. Germline values: CDR1 ENHRY, CDR2 SYGVKD. The CDR3 runs 14 residues.

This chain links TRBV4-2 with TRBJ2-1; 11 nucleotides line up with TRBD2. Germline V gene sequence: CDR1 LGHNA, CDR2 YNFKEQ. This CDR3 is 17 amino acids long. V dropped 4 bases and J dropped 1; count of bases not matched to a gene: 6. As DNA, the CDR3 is TGTGCCAGCAGCCCGAACTTAGCGGGAGGGTCCTACAATGAGCAGTTCTTC. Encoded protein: CASSPNLAGGSYNEQFF.

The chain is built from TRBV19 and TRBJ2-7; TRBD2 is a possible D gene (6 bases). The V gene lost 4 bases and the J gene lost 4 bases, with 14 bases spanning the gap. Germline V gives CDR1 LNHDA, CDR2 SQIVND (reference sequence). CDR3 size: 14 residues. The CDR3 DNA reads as TGTGCCAGTAGTACCCGGGACTCTTTATACGAGCAGTACTTC. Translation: CASSTRDSLYEQYF.

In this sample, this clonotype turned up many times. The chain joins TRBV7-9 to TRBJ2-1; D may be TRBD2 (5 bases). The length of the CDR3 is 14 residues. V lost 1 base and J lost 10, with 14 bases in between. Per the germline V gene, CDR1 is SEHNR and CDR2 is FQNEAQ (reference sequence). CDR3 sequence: CASSLEGPRGEQFF. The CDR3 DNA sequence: TGTGCCAGCAGCTTAGAGGGCCCCCGAGGGGAGCAGTTCTTC.

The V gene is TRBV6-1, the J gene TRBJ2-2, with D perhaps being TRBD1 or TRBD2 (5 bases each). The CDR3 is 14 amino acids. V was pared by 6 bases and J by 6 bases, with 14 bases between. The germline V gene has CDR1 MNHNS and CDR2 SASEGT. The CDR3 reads CASSRDLAAGELFF. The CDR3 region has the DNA TGTGCCAGCAGCAGGGACCTCGCGGCCGGGGAGCTGTTTTTT.

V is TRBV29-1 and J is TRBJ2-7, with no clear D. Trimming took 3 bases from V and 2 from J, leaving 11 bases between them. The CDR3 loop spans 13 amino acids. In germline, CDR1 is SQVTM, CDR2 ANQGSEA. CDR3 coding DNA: TGCAGCGTTGAGGACGGGCCCCCCTACGAGCAGTACTTC. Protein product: CSVEDGPPYEQYF.

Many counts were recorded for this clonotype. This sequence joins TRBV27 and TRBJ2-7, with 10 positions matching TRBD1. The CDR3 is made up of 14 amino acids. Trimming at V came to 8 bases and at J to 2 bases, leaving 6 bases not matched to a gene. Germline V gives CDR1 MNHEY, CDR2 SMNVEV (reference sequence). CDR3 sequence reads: CASGRGQGTYEQYF. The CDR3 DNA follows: TGTGCCAGCGGGCGGGGACAGGGGACCTACGAGCAGTACTTC.

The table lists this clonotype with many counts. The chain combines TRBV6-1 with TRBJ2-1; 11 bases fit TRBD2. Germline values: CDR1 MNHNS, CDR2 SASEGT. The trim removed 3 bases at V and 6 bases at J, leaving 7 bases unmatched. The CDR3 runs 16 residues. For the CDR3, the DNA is TGTGCCAGCAGTGAGGGGTTTACTAGCGGGAGCAATGAGCAGTTCTTC. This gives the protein CASSEGFTSGSNEQFF.

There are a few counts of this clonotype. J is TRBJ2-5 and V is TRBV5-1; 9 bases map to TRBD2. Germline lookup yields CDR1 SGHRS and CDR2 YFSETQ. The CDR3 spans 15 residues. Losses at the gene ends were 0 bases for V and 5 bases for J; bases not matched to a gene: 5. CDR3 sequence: CASSLAGTSWETQYF. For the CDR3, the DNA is TGCGCCAGCAGCTTGGCAGGGACTAGCTGGGAGACCCAGTACTTC.

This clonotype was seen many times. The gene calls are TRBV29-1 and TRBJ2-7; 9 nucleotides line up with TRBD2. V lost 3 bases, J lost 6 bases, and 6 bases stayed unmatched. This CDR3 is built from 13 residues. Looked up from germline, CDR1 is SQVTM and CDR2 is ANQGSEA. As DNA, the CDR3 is TGCAGCGTTGATATCGGGACTAGCCCCGAGCAGTACTTC. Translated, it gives CSVDIGTSPEQYF.

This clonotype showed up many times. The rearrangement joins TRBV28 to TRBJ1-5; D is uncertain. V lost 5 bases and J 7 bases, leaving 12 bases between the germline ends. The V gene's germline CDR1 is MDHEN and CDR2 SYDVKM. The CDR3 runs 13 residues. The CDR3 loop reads CASSPTRLQPQHF. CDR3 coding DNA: TGTGCCAGCAGTCCGACCAGGTTGCAGCCCCAGCATTTT.

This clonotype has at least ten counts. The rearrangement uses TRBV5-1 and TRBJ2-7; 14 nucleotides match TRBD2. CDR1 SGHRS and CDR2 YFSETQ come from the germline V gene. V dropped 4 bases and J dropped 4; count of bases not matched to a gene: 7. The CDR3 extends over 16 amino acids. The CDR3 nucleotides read TGCGCCAGCAGCATGGGGACTAGCGGGAGTCCATACGAGCAGTACTTC. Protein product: CASSMGTSGSPYEQYF.

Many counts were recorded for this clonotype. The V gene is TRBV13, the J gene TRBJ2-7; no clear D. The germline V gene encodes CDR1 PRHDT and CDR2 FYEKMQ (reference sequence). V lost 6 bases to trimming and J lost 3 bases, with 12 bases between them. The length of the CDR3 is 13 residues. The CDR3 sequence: CASRRTSSYEQYF. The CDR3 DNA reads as TGTGCCAGCAGACGAACAAGTAGCTACGAGCAGTACTTC. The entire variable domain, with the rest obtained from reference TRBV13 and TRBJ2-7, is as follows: AAGVIQSPRHLIKEKRETATLKCYPIPRHDTVYWYQQGPGQDPQFLISFYEKMQSDKGSIPDRFSAQQFSDYHSELNMSSLELGDSALYFCASRRTSSYEQYFGPGTRLTVT.

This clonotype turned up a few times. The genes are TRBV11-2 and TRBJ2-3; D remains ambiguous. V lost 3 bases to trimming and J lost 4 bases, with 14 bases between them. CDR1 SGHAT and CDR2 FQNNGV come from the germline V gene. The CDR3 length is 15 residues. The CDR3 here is CASSLYSHASDTQYF. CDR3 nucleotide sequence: TGTGCCAGCAGCTTGTATAGTCATGCATCAGATACGCAGTATTTT.